Below, 2 T cell receptor beta chains from the same sample are listed, as sequenced in a study of beta chain features in type 1 diabetes. What was sequenced were expressed TCRB transcripts, since all of the isolated RNA had been reverse transcribed. The repertoire was sequenced with immunoSEQ multiplex PCR; TCRdb's copy has only in-frame clones and lacks some. The table has around 430,000 clones, approximately 30% seen once. The sample comprised naive CD4+ T cells from blood. The receptors stem from a young man in good health.

This clone was counted once. This chain joins TRBV9 and TRBJ2-2; TRBD2 aligns across 14 bases. This CDR3 is built from 18 residues. CDR1 and CDR2 (germline): SGDLS, YYNGEE. J lost 8 bases, V lost 3 bases, and 12 bases had no gene match. CDR3 region: CASSAETGTSGSLGELFF. CDR3 bases: TGTGCCAGCAGCGCCGAAACCGGGACTAGCGGGAGCTTGGGGGAGCTGTTTTTT. Full variable domain (outside the CDR3, taken from reference TRBV9 and TRBJ2-2): DSGVTQTPKHLITATGQRVTLRCSPRSGDLSVYWYQQSLDQGLQFLIQYYNGEERAKGNILERFSAQQFPDLHSELNLSSLELGDSALYFCASSAETGTSGSLGELFFGEGSRLTVL.

The chain is built from TRBV7-2 and TRBJ2-1, with TRBD2 matching over 12 bases. Germline V gives CDR1 SGHTA, CDR2 FQGNSA. V trimming: 1 base; J trimming: 5 bases; junction bases outside the gene matches: 3. The CDR3 is 16 residues long. CDR3 sequence: CASSLEGLAGHNEQFF. CDR3 DNA: TGTGCCAGCAGCTTAGAGGGACTAGCGGGTCACAATGAGCAGTTCTTC.